The clone carrying this TCR beta chain was counted ten times or more. Its antigen is not known. Hyperthyroidism patients were newly diagnosed, had disease duration under 2 months, and were aged 18 to 65 years. This sample holds PBMCs from about 9.3 ml fresh peripheral blood. The sample comes from a study of T cells in Graves' hyperthyroidism and ophthalmopathy. Study-wide points: Before onset, by a median of around six months, the model predicted ophthalmopathy.

This CDR3 comprises 15 residues. Germline V gene sequence: CDR1 DFQATT, CDR2 SNEGSKA (reference sequence). Trimming removed 5 bases at V and 1 base at J, with 16 bases between. What was amplified from RNA transcripts were TCR beta CDR3 regions. First-round RT-PCR of the TCR CDR3 relied on the HTBI primer set. TCRdb re-derived calls from the multiplex PCR reads in MiXCR, one entry per CDR3 protein. Of some 440,000 distinct CDR3 sequences in the sample, approximately 14% were seen once. This TCR came from a woman younger than 30 with Graves' hyperthyroidism. Sequences were obtained from blood. The rearrangement uses TRBV20-1 and TRBJ2-3; D may be TRBD2 (7 bases). In DNA, the CDR3 is TGCAGTGCTCCCTGGGAGGGGGTCGGCACAGATACGCAGTATTTT. Translating it yields CSAPWEGVGTDTQYF.